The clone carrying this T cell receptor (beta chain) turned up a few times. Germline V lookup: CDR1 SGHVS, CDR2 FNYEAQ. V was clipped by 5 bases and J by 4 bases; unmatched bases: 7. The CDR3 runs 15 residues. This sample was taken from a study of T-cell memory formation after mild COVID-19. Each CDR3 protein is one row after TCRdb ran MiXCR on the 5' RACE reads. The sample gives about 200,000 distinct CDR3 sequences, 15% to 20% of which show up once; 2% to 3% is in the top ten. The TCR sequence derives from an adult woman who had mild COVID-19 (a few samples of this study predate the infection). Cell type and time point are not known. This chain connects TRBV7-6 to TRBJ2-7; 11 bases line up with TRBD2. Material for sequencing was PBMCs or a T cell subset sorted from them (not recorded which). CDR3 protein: CASSQIAGGPYEQYF. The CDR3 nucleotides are TGTGCCAGCAGCCAAATAGCGGGGGGGCCTTACGAGCAGTACTTC.